Shown below are 9 T cell receptor beta chains from a single sample sequenced in a study of blood T cell repertoires in COVID-19. Here immunoSEQ multiplex PCR was the method, and the copy in TCRdb shows in-frame clones only, minus some. The sample has about 240,000 clones, around 85% seen once. Source material: peripheral blood. The receptors originated from a man aged 60 to 75 with acute or convalescent COVID-19.

This chain joins TRBV7-2 and TRBJ2-1, with 11 bases fitting TRBD2. The CDR3 is 14 residues long. Germline-derived CDR1 and CDR2 are SGHTA and FQGNSA. V lost 8 bases, J lost 8 bases, and 8 bases stayed unmatched. The CDR3 reads CASVAGGLWDEQFF. The CDR3 DNA reads TGTGCCAGCGTAGCGGGAGGGCTTTGGGATGAGCAGTTCTTC.

The chain combines TRBV7-3 with TRBJ1-6; perhaps TRBD1 as D (5 bases). This CDR3 is 13 amino acids long. Trimming removed 9 bases at V and 6 bases at J, with 12 bases between. Looked up from germline, CDR1 is SGHTA and CDR2 is FQGTGA. CDR3 region: CASGTTVNSPLHF. The CDR3 DNA follows: TGTGCCAGTGGTACGACAGTTAATTCACCCCTCCACTTT.

V and J are TRBV10-3 and TRBJ1-3, with 7 bases aligning to TRBD1. CDR3 length: 16 amino acids. V lost 3 bases, J lost 3 bases, and 8 bases stayed unmatched. CDR1 ENHRY and CDR2 SYGVKD come from the germline V gene. The CDR3 nucleotides read TGTGCCATCAGTGATTTACAGGGGCTCTTTGGAAACACCATATATTTT. This translates into CAISDLQGLFGNTIYF.

V usage is TRBV9 and J usage is TRBJ2-2; 8 nucleotides agree with TRBD1. Germline V gene sequence: CDR1 SGDLS, CDR2 YYNGEE. The CDR3 is made up of 16 amino acids. After removal of 0 bases from V and 5 bases from J, the junction contained 6 bases not matched to a gene. This CDR3 reads CASSVERQGPTGELFF. The DNA of the CDR3 is TGTGCCAGCAGCGTAGAACGACAGGGGCCGACCGGGGAGCTGTTTTTT.

The V gene is TRBV2, the J gene TRBJ1-4; 10 bases line up with TRBD1. Losses at the gene ends were 8 bases for V and 1 base for J; bases not matched to a gene: 7. Germline V gives CDR1 SNHLY, CDR2 FYNNEI. The CDR3 totals 16 residues. DNA for the CDR3: TGTGCCAGCTCCTGGGACAGGGGAAGAACTAATGAAAAACTGTTTTTT. Amino acid sequence: CASSWDRGRTNEKLFF.

The V gene is TRBV18, the J gene TRBJ1-5; D possibly corresponds to TRBD1 (6 bases). Germline CDR1 is KGHSH and CDR2 is LQKENI. There are 15 residues in the CDR3. V dropped 2 bases and J dropped 2 bases, with 10 bases sitting between them. CDR3: CASSPTGLGNQPQHF. DNA of the CDR3: TGTGCCAGCTCACCAACAGGGTTGGGCAATCAGCCCCAGCATTTT.

The CDR3 bases are TGTGCCAGCAGCTTAGAATTCAGTAACTATGGCTACACCTTC. This gives the protein CASSLEFSNYGYTF. The V gene is TRBV11-2, the J gene TRBJ1-2, with D uncertain. The CDR3 covers 14 residues. CDR1 is SGHAT and CDR2 is FQNNGV in the germline V gene. V gave up 0 bases and J gave up 1 base, with 6 bases separating them.

This chain uses TRBV29-1 with TRBJ1-4; perhaps TRBD1 as D (5 bases). Trimming pared 1 base from V and 6 bases from J, leaving 9 bases between. Germline loops: CDR1 SQVTM, CDR2 ANQGSEA. The CDR3 sequence is 13 residues long. CDR3 residues: CSVEVGGDEKLFF. CDR3 bases: TGCAGCGTTGAAGTGGGAGGGGATGAAAAACTGTTTTTT.

The chain recombines TRBV27 with TRBJ2-7; 8 bases agree with TRBD2. The CDR3 totals 16 residues. With V trimmed by 1 base and J by 2 bases, 7 bases remained unmatched. The V gene's germline CDR1 is MNHEY and CDR2 SMNVEV (reference sequence). CDR3 amino acids: CASSLLAGRSPYEQYF. The DNA for the CDR3 is TGTGCCAGCAGTTTATTAGCGGGAAGGTCCCCCTACGAGCAGTACTTC.